A single T cell receptor (beta chain) is shown here with its context. Its matching antigen is unknown. Researchers ran the PCR with 60 Vbeta and 13 Jbeta primers. Data came from immunoSEQ multiplex PCR; TCRdb stores just in-frame clones and leaves some out. This sample has fewer than 250,000 clones; about 80% occur once, and the top ten carry 15% to 18%. The data belong to a study of cytomegalovirus exposure and HLA in healthy donors. Study-level background: Earlier results showed approximately 110 million unique TCR beta sequences derived from approximately 170 million T cells.

The study, taken as a whole, reports: Sequencing likely produced, as an artifact, a cluster of highly shared sequence variants. Cytomegalovirus-associated TCR beta chains were listed, numbering some 180.

Sample: PBMCs. The TCR comes from a man aged 35-49 years in good health and CMV-seronegative.

CDR3: CASRESTGMGNSPLHF. As DNA, the CDR3 is TGTGCCAGCAGGGAATCCACAGGGATGGGTAATTCACCCCTCCACTTT. The chain links TRBV6-4 to TRBJ1-6, with D perhaps matching TRBD1 (6 bases). This CDR3 has 16 residues. Germline CDR1 reads MRHNA; CDR2 reads SNTAGT. Deletions cut 6 bases from V and 6 bases from J, with 18 bases between.